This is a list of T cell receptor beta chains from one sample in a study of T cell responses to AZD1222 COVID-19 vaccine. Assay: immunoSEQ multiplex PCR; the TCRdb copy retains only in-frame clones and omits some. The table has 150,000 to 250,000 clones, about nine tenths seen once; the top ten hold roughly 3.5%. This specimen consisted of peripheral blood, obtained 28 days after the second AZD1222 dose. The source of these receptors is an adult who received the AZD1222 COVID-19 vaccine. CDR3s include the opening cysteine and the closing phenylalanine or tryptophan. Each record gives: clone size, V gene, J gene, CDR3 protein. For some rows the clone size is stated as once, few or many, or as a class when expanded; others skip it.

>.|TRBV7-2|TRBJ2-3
CASSPRRPDTDTQYF
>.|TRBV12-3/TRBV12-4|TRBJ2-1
CASRGTAYNEQFF
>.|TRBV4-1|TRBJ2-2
CASSHFGTGRAGELFF
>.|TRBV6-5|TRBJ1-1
CASSIGGNTEAFF
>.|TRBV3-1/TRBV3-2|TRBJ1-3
CASSSPRDRAGNTIYF
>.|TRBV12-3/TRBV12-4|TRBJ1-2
CASSSGTAGYTF
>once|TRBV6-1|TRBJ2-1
CASSEETSVTRPFF
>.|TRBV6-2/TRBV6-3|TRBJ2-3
CASSLSGIDSDTQYF
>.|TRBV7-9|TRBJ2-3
CASSLEIRGVHTDTQYF
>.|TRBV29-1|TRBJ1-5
CSVVFGQYNQPQHF
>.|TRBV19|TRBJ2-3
CARRLAGQYF
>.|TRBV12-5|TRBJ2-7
CASGLVGLVGVNEQYF
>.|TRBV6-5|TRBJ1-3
CASSYLDLYSGNTIYF
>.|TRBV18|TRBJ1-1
CASSRRGQNTEAFF
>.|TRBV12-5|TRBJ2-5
CASGLSLAGDETQYF
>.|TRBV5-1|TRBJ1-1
CASSQGARNAEAFF
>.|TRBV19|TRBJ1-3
CASSISSGIGNTIYF
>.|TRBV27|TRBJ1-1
CASSLVGHTEAFF
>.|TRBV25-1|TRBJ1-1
CASRDPTRAGAFF
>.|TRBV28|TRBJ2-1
CASSEGWVAGAVEQFF
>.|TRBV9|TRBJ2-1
CASSVALGQNEQFF
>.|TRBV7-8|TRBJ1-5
CASSLREGLQPQHF
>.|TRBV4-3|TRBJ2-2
CASSRQTETGELFF
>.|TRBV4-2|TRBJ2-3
CASSQGARPEGTDTQYF
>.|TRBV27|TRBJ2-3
CASSLSGIRTDTQYF
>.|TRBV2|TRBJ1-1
CASRQGALNTEAFF
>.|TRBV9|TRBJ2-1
CASSVGYEQFF
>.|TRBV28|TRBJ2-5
CASSSGGGGQETQYF
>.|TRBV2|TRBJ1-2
CASSVRGANYGYTF
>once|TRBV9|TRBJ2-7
CASSSQGQGYEQYF
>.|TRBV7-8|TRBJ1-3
CASSLGTGTAGNTIYF
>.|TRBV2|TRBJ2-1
CASNNRGSMAAEQFF
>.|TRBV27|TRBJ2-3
CASHLSGGTYLTTDTQYF
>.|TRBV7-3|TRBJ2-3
CASSLYRAETITDTQYF
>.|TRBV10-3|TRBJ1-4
CAISPQPEEKLFF
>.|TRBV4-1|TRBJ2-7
CASSQDGRGSNEQYF
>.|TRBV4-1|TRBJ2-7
CASSQIRETGGAYEQYF
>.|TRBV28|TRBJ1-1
CASSLSVRAEAFF
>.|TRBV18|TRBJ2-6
CASSPGTGNSGANVLTF
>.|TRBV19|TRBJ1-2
CASSITGNYGYTF
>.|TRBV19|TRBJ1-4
CASRIGGANEKLFF
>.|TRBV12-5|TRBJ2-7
CASGLVKGKGPYEQYF
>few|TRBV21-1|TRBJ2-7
CASSHNPGTFYEQYF
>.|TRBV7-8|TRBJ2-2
CASSSMGQGANTGELFF
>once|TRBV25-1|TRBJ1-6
CASKSSPLHF
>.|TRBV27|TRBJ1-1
CASSYPGQGVTEAFF
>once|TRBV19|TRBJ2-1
CASSRLLAGGFNEQFF
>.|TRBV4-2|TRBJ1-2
CASSQDPGGLDYGYTF
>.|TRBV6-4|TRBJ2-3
CASSVSGEGTDTQYF
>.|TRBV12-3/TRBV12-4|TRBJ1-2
CASSLGDRVGYTF
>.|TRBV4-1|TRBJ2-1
CASSQISGTTNEQFF
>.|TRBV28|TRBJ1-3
CASRSLGGGLSGNTIYF
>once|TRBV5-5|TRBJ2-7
CASSLAATYEQYF
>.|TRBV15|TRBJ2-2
CATSSIPGQGIYTGELFF
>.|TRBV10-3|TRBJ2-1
CAISRDRGVDEQFF
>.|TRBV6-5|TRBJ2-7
CASRPGFFYEQYF
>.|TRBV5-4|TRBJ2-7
CASSKKGQLPTYEQYF
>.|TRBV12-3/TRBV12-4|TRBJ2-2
CASSRTGEGELFF
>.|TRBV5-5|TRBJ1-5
CASSLWSNQPQHF
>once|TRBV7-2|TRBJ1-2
CASSLGSGNYGYTF